Listed below are T cell receptor beta chains from one sample, sequenced in a study of CD4+ T cells in melanoma. Repertoires were generated with immunoSEQ multiplex PCR, while TCRdb's copy carries only in-frame clones and drops some. The data hold 20,000 or so clones, with roughly 80% observed a single time. The sequenced sample was cells from a culture (not recorded whether cultured in vitro). Every receptor here comes from a human donor with melanoma. Each CDR3 is given with its conserved first and last residue. A D gene is named only where the DNA matches it firmly. The size of a clone is reported for some rows only, either as once, few or many, or as a class for expanded clones.

v_call: TRBV11-2
clone_size: few
d_call: TRBD1
j_call: TRBJ1-6
cdr3_length: 15
cdr3_aa: CASSLGTGGPSPLHF
cdr3_nt: TGTGCCAGCAGCTTAGGGACAGGGGGGCCTTCACCCCTCCACTTT

v_call: TRBV5-1
clone_size: NA
d_call: NA
j_call: TRBJ2-1
cdr3_length: 15
cdr3_aa: CASSLRGATYNEQFF
cdr3_nt: TGCGCCAGCAGCTTGAGGGGGGCGACCTACAATGAGCAGTTCTTC

v_call: TRBV5-5
clone_size: NA
d_call: NA
j_call: TRBJ1-4
cdr3_length: 14
cdr3_aa: CASSPLGEGEKLFF
cdr3_nt: TGTGCCAGCAGCCCGCTTGGGGAAGGCGAAAAACTGTTTTTT

v_call: TRBV19
clone_size: NA
d_call: TRBD2
j_call: TRBJ2-3
cdr3_length: 15
cdr3_aa: CASSIQAGGRHTQYF
cdr3_nt: TGTGCCAGTAGTATCCAGGCGGGGGGGCGGCATACGCAGTATTTT

v_call: TRBV5-1
clone_size: NA
d_call: TRBD2
j_call: TRBJ2-1
cdr3_length: 18
cdr3_aa: CASSWEGLAGIGNNEQFF
cdr3_nt: TGCGCCAGCAGCTGGGAGGGACTAGCGGGGATTGGGAACAATGAGCAGTTCTTC

v_call: TRBV7-9
clone_size: NA
d_call: NA
j_call: TRBJ2-2
cdr3_length: 14
cdr3_aa: CASSNGLDTGELFF
cdr3_nt: TGTGCCAGCAGCAACGGGTTGGACACCGGGGAGCTGTTTTTT

v_call: TRBV11-2
clone_size: NA
d_call: NA
j_call: TRBJ2-7
cdr3_length: 13
cdr3_aa: CASSRTRDYEQYF
cdr3_nt: TGTGCCAGCAGCCGGACCAGGGACTACGAGCAGTACTTC

v_call: TRBV19
clone_size: few
d_call: NA
j_call: TRBJ1-4
cdr3_length: 16
cdr3_aa: CASKDGTTHSDEKLFF
cdr3_nt: TGTGCCAGTAAAGATGGGACTACTCACTCCGATGAAAAACTGTTTTTT

v_call: TRBV19
clone_size: NA
d_call: NA
j_call: TRBJ2-7
cdr3_length: 14
cdr3_aa: CASSRDTGSYEQYF
cdr3_nt: TGTGCCAGTAGCCGGGACACGGGGTCCTACGAGCAGTACTTC

v_call: TRBV2
clone_size: once
d_call: NA
j_call: TRBJ2-6
cdr3_length: 17
cdr3_aa: CASSLLGDNSGANVLTF
cdr3_nt: TGTGCCAGCAGTTTACTAGGGGACAACTCTGGGGCCAACGTCCTGACTTTC

v_call: TRBV6-5
clone_size: once
d_call: TRBD2
j_call: TRBJ2-1
cdr3_length: 15
cdr3_aa: CASRTRRGGLGEQFF
cdr3_nt: TGTGCCAGCAGGACGAGGCGGGGGGGCCTTGGGGAGCAGTTCTTC

v_call: TRBV4-2
clone_size: NA
d_call: TRBD2
j_call: TRBJ2-3
cdr3_length: 16
cdr3_aa: CASSPFHGGSTDTQYF
cdr3_nt: TGTGCCAGCAGCCCCTTCCACGGGGGGAGCACAGATACGCAGTATTTT

v_call: TRBV2
clone_size: NA
d_call: NA
j_call: TRBJ2-3
cdr3_length: 14
cdr3_aa: CASAGQPGTDTQYF
cdr3_nt: TGTGCCAGCGCTGGACAACCCGGCACAGATACGCAGTATTTT

v_call: TRBV18
clone_size: few
d_call: TRBD1
j_call: TRBJ1-2
cdr3_length: 14
cdr3_aa: CASSSGQGAYGYTF
cdr3_nt: TGTGCCAGCTCATCAGGACAGGGGGCGTATGGCTACACCTTC

v_call: TRBV11-2
clone_size: NA
d_call: TRBD2
j_call: TRBJ2-3
cdr3_length: 15
cdr3_aa: CASSLVGLAGVKQYF
cdr3_nt: TGTGCCAGCAGCTTAGTCGGACTAGCGGGGGTGAAGCAGTATTTT

v_call: TRBV27
clone_size: NA
d_call: NA
j_call: TRBJ2-6
cdr3_length: 15
cdr3_aa: CASSLRGLGANVLTF
cdr3_nt: TGTGCCAGCAGTTTACGGGGGCTAGGGGCCAACGTCCTGACTTTC

v_call: TRBV18
clone_size: NA
d_call: NA
j_call: TRBJ2-5
cdr3_length: 14
cdr3_aa: CASSPDRRSETQYF
cdr3_nt: TGTGCCAGCTCACCTGACAGGCGCTCAGAGACCCAGTACTTC

v_call: TRBV27
clone_size: few
d_call: NA
j_call: TRBJ1-2
cdr3_length: 15
cdr3_aa: CASSRTGSVGYGYTF
cdr3_nt: TGTGCCAGCAGCCGCACAGGGTCAGTTGGCTATGGCTACACCTTC

v_call: TRBV11-2
clone_size: NA
d_call: NA
j_call: TRBJ1-1
cdr3_length: 14
cdr3_aa: CASSLGVRGTEAFF
cdr3_nt: TGTGCCAGCAGCTTAGGGGTGCGTGGGACTGAAGCTTTCTTT

v_call: TRBV5-8
clone_size: NA
d_call: NA
j_call: TRBJ1-1
cdr3_length: 16
cdr3_aa: CASSLLIGRWNTEAFF
cdr3_nt: TGTGCCAGCAGCTTGTTGATCGGGAGGTGGAACACTGAAGCTTTCTTT

v_call: TRBV6-1
clone_size: NA
d_call: NA
j_call: TRBJ1-2
cdr3_length: 16
cdr3_aa: CASSELDLGANYGYTF
cdr3_nt: TGTGCCAGCAGTGAGCTCGACCTGGGGGCTAACTATGGCTACACCTTC

v_call: TRBV7-8
clone_size: NA
d_call: NA
j_call: TRBJ1-6
cdr3_length: 18
cdr3_aa: CASSLITLGSSYNSPLHF
cdr3_nt: TGTGCCAGCAGCTTAATAACCCTTGGGAGCTCCTATAATTCACCCCTCCACTTT

v_call: TRBV5-1
clone_size: NA
d_call: TRBD1
j_call: TRBJ1-2
cdr3_length: 15
cdr3_aa: CASSLDGTGFYGYTF
cdr3_nt: TGCGCCAGCAGCTTGGACGGGACAGGGTTCTATGGCTACACCTTC

v_call: TRBV18
clone_size: NA
d_call: NA
j_call: TRBJ1-2
cdr3_length: 18
cdr3_aa: CASSQGLGNTKTNYGYTF
cdr3_nt: TGTGCCAGCTCACAGGGTCTAGGCAACACGAAAACTAACTATGGCTACACCTTC

v_call: TRBV4-2
clone_size: NA
d_call: TRBD2
j_call: TRBJ2-7
cdr3_length: 17
cdr3_aa: CASGLEVSGRISYEQYF
cdr3_nt: TGTGCCAGCGGACTAGAAGTCAGTGGACGTATCAGCTACGAGCAGTACTTC

v_call: TRBV9
clone_size: NA
d_call: NA
j_call: TRBJ1-1
cdr3_length: 14
cdr3_aa: CASSAEGHYTEAFF
cdr3_nt: TGTGCCAGCAGCGCCGAGGGACACTACACTGAAGCTTTCTTT

v_call: TRBV5-6
clone_size: NA
d_call: TRBD1
j_call: TRBJ1-1
cdr3_length: 16
cdr3_aa: CASSLGGTAHFTEAFF
cdr3_nt: TGTGCCAGCAGCTTGGGAGGGACAGCTCATTTCACTGAAGCTTTCTTT

v_call: TRBV5-4
clone_size: NA
d_call: NA
j_call: TRBJ2-1
cdr3_length: 14
cdr3_aa: CASSLGVLEGEQFF
cdr3_nt: TGTGCCAGCAGCTTGGGGGTACTAGAGGGTGAGCAGTTCTTC

v_call: TRBV6-1
clone_size: NA
d_call: NA
j_call: TRBJ1-4
cdr3_length: 15
cdr3_aa: CASSDTRGRREKLFF
cdr3_nt: TGTGCCAGCAGTGATACCAGGGGTCGAAGGGAAAAACTGTTTTTT

v_call: TRBV5-3
clone_size: NA
d_call: NA
j_call: TRBJ1-1
cdr3_length: 13
cdr3_aa: CARRATSNTEAFF
cdr3_nt: TGTGCCAGAAGGGCCACATCGAACACTGAAGCTTTCTTT

v_call: TRBV29-1
clone_size: NA
d_call: NA
j_call: TRBJ2-1
cdr3_length: 15
cdr3_aa: CSVLGGRGVDNEQFF
cdr3_nt: TGCAGCGTTCTCGGAGGGCGAGGGGTCGACAATGAGCAGTTCTTC

v_call: TRBV14
clone_size: NA
d_call: NA
j_call: TRBJ2-5
cdr3_length: 13
cdr3_aa: CASSFKLSGTQYF
cdr3_nt: TGTGCCAGCAGCTTCAAATTATCAGGGACCCAGTACTTC

v_call: TRBV5-1
clone_size: NA
d_call: NA
j_call: TRBJ1-1
cdr3_length: 12
cdr3_aa: CASSLESGRAFF
cdr3_nt: TGCGCCAGCAGCTTGGAATCAGGACGGGCTTTCTTT

v_call: TRBV5-1
clone_size: NA
d_call: NA
j_call: TRBJ1-3
cdr3_length: 13
cdr3_aa: CASSLGGRNTIYF
cdr3_nt: TGCGCCAGCAGCTTGGGGGGTAGAAACACCATATATTTT

v_call: TRBV7-9
clone_size: NA
d_call: TRBD1
j_call: TRBJ1-6
cdr3_length: 17
cdr3_aa: CASSSSNRGSYNSPLHF
cdr3_nt: TGTGCCAGCAGCTCTTCTAACAGGGGTTCCTATAATTCACCCCTCCACTTT

v_call: TRBV11-2
clone_size: NA
d_call: NA
j_call: TRBJ1-2
cdr3_length: 17
cdr3_aa: CASSLVWDYGTDYGYTF
cdr3_nt: TGTGCCAGCAGCTTAGTCTGGGACTACGGGACGGACTATGGCTACACCTTC

v_call: TRBV7-2
clone_size: NA
d_call: NA
j_call: TRBJ2-6
cdr3_length: 16
cdr3_aa: CASSVEVSSGANVLTF
cdr3_nt: TGTGCCAGCAGCGTCGAGGTTTCCTCTGGGGCCAACGTCCTGACTTTC

v_call: TRBV7-7
clone_size: NA
d_call: NA
j_call: TRBJ2-3
cdr3_length: 15
cdr3_aa: CASSLGQGPTDTQYF
cdr3_nt: TGTGCTAGCAGCTTAGGGCAGGGACCCACAGATACGCAGTATTTT

v_call: TRBV9
clone_size: NA
d_call: TRBD2
j_call: TRBJ2-5
cdr3_length: 16
cdr3_aa: CASSVGWRGGQKTQYF
cdr3_nt: TGTGCCAGCAGCGTCGGTTGGCGGGGGGGCCAAAAGACCCAGTACTTC

v_call: TRBV6-5
clone_size: few
d_call: NA
j_call: TRBJ2-7
cdr3_length: 12
cdr3_aa: CASSPQGYEQYF
cdr3_nt: TGTGCCAGCAGCCCACAGGGCTACGAGCAGTACTTC

v_call: TRBV18
clone_size: NA
d_call: NA
j_call: TRBJ2-5
cdr3_length: 15
cdr3_aa: CASSPPSGQQETQYF
cdr3_nt: TGTGCCAGCTCACCACCGTCAGGGCAACAAGAGACCCAGTACTTC

v_call: TRBV7-8
clone_size: NA
d_call: TRBD1
j_call: TRBJ1-5
cdr3_length: 15
cdr3_aa: CASSPVGGTDQPQHF
cdr3_nt: TGTGCCAGCAGCCCGGTCGGGGGGACAGATCAGCCCCAGCATTTT